Each of the 25 T cell receptor beta chains below was sequenced from the same sample in a study of blood T cell repertoires in COVID-19. Only in-frame clones appear in the TCRdb table, and some are missing; sequencing was by immunoSEQ multiplex PCR. The sample records roughly 280,000 clones, roughly nine tenths being singletons. The material sequenced was PBMCs or T cells enriched from blood (not recorded which). These TCRs come from a woman aged 50 to 65 who had recovered from COVID-19.

The V and J genes are TRBV7-2 and TRBJ2-4, with D possibly TRBD2 on 6 matching bases. The CDR3 extends over 11 amino acids. Germline CDR1 reads SGHTA; CDR2 reads FQGNSA. Trimming stripped 5 bases from V and 12 bases from J, with 11 bases between. The CDR3 bases are TGTGCCAGCAGCCAGGGACTTACTCAGTACTTC. Amino acid sequence: CASSQGLTQYF.

In this sample, this clone turned up once. The rearrangement links TRBV18 to TRBJ1-2, with TRBD1 identical over 9 bases. The CDR3 totals 17 residues. V was clipped by 4 bases and J by 6 bases; unmatched bases: 15. Per germline, CDR1 KGHSH and CDR2 LQKENI. This CDR3 is CASSLSISTGTGHGYTF. The CDR3 DNA is TGTGCCAGCTCACTTTCTATTTCGACCGGGACAGGGCATGGCTACACCTTC.

The chain joins TRBV7-8 to TRBJ1-1; 8 bases align to TRBD1. The J segment lost 7 bases and the V segment lost 3 bases, leaving 7 bases of the junction unmatched. There are 14 residues in the CDR3. Germline lookup yields CDR1 SGHVS and CDR2 FQNEAQ. The chain's CDR3 is CASSLGQERIEAFF. The DNA for the CDR3 is TGTGCCAGCAGCTTGGGACAGGAGCGGATTGAAGCTTTCTTT.

The table lists this clone with a few counts. The chain recombines TRBV27 with TRBJ1-5; D is perhaps TRBD1 (6 bases). This CDR3 has 15 amino acids. Germline lookup yields CDR1 MNHEY and CDR2 SMNVEV (reference sequence). V shed 3 bases and J shed 3 bases, with 12 bases lying between them. The CDR3 sequence: CASSFTTGYNQPQHF. In DNA form, the CDR3 reads TGTGCCAGCAGTTTCACCACAGGGTACAATCAGCCCCAGCATTTT.

This chain connects TRBV3-1 (or the pseudogene TRBV3-2) to TRBJ1-2; TRBD1 aligns across 7 bases. The V gene end was trimmed by 0 bases and the J gene end by 4 bases; junction bases not matched to a gene: 2. The CDR3 length is 14 residues. Germline V gene data show CDR1 as LGHDT and CDR2 as YNNKEL (reference sequence). The CDR3 DNA reads as TGTGCCAGCAGCCAAGATTGGGACAGCTATGGCTACACCTTC. This codes for CASSQDWDSYGYTF.

The chain couples TRBV28 to TRBJ1-1, with D perhaps matching TRBD1 (6 bases). Trimming shortened V by 1 base and J by 4 bases, and 19 bases separated the two germline ends. The germline CDR1 and CDR2 sequences are MDHEN and SYDVKM. The CDR3 has 17 residues. CDR3 coding DNA: TGTGCCAGCAGTTTATACGGCAGGGGAAGGAGAGTCACTGAAGCTTTCTTT. Translated, it gives CASSLYGRGRRVTEAFF. Full variable domain (remainder filled in from reference TRBV28 and TRBJ1-1): DVKVTQSSRYLVKRTGEKVFLECVQDMDHENMFWYRQDPGLGLRLIYFSYDVKMKEKGDIPEGYSVSREKKERFSLILESASTNQTSMYLCASSLYGRGRRVTEAFFGQGTRLTVV.

The CDR3 region has the DNA TGTGCCAGCAGCAAAGGGGGTCGACTGGTTCATGAGCAGTTCTTC. Its translation: CASSKGGRLVHEQFF. The chain uses TRBV28 and TRBJ2-1; TRBD1 might be the D (6 bases). CDR1 MDHEN and CDR2 SYDVKM come from the germline V gene. The V end lost 6 bases, the J end lost 8 bases, and 20 bases lay between the germline ends. The CDR3 extends over 15 amino acids.

V gene TRBV11-3 combines with J gene TRBJ1-1; D unclear. V was pared by 1 base and J by 6 bases, with 9 bases between. Germline CDR1 and CDR2: SGHNT and YENEEA. This CDR3 is 13 amino acids long. This CDR3 is CASSLVRASEAFF. For the CDR3, the DNA is TGTGCCAGCAGCTTAGTGAGGGCCTCTGAAGCTTTCTTT. The full variable domain, its missing parts supplied by reference TRBV11-3 and TRBJ1-1, is EAGVVQSPRYKIIEKKQPVAFWCNPISGHNTLYWYLQNLGQGPELLIRYENEEAVDDSQLPKDRFSAERLKGVDSTLKIQPAELGDSAVYLCASSLVRASEAFFGQGTRLTVV.

The chain combines TRBV6-1 with TRBJ1-4; D uncertain. The germline V and J ends were trimmed by 1 base and 5 bases, with 17 bases remaining between them. This CDR3 region has 17 residues. CDR1 is MNHNS and CDR2 is SASEGT in the germline V gene. The CDR3 DNA reads as TGTGCCAGCAGTGAAGTGGGCGGGTGGGAAAGCAATGAAAAACTGTTTTTT. Translation gives CASSEVGGWESNEKLFF.

The chain employs TRBV19 and TRBJ2-3; 9 bases map to TRBD1. This CDR3 contains 18 residues. Trimming removed 5 bases from V and 2 bases from J; junction bases left unmatched: 14. From germline, CDR1 is LNHDA and CDR2 SQIVND (reference sequence). The CDR3 loop is CASSLQTGTGLVTDTQYF. The CDR3 bases are TGTGCCAGTAGTCTACAAACCGGGACAGGGCTTGTCACAGATACGCAGTATTTT.

This chain links TRBV7-2 with TRBJ1-2; 9 bases are shared with TRBD1. V was clipped by 6 bases and J by 7 bases; unmatched bases: 6. Per the germline V gene, CDR1 is SGHTA and CDR2 is FQGNSA. CDR3 size: 13 residues. CDR3 protein: CASRWTGDGGYTF. In DNA, the CDR3 is TGTGCCAGCAGGTGGACAGGGGACGGTGGCTACACCTTC.

The chain joins TRBV5-4 to TRBJ2-7, with a weak D call TRBD2 (6 bases). The CDR3 consists of 12 residues. The germline CDR1 and CDR2 sequences are SGHNT and YYREEE (reference sequence). V lost 3 bases and J 4 bases, leaving 8 bases between the germline ends. As DNA, the CDR3 is TGTGCCAGCAGCTCCCGGGGGTACGAGCAGTACTTC. Residues: CASSSRGYEQYF.

V gene TRBV18 combines with J gene TRBJ1-5, with 8 bases identical to TRBD1. The CDR3 is 16 amino acids. Unmatched junction bases numbered 4, after V lost 3 bases and J lost 0 bases. Germline V gives CDR1 KGHSH, CDR2 LQKENI. Written as DNA, the CDR3 is TGTGCCAGCTCACCTGGGACAGGCAATAGCAATCAGCCCCAGCATTTT. Its protein is CASSPGTGNSNQPQHF.

The V gene is TRBV7-9, the J gene TRBJ2-1; D remains unclear. Germline V gene data show CDR1 as SEHNR and CDR2 as FQNEAQ (reference sequence). There are 15 residues in the CDR3. Trimming took off 5 bases at V and 7 bases at J, with 18 bases between the two ends. CDR3 amino acids: CASSSYRGVNNEQFF. DNA of the CDR3: TGTGCCAGCAGCAGCTACCGTGGTGTCAATAATGAGCAGTTCTTC.

The rearrangement links TRBV28 to TRBJ1-2; 11 bases agree with TRBD1. The CDR3 totals 14 residues. V was pared by 7 bases and J by 7 bases, with 8 bases of the junction left unmatched. Germline V gives CDR1 MDHEN, CDR2 SYDVKM. The CDR3 sequence: CASITGQGASGYTF. The CDR3 bases are TGTGCCAGCATAACAGGACAGGGGGCGTCTGGCTACACCTTC.

The chain joins TRBV13 to TRBJ1-1; no clear D gene. The CDR3 extends over 13 amino acids. Per the germline V gene, CDR1 is PRHDT and CDR2 is FYEKMQ (reference sequence). V was cut by 3 bases and J by 2 bases, with 7 bases left in between. The chain's CDR3 is CASSFVLNTEAFF. CDR3 nucleotides: TGTGCCAGCAGCTTCGTTCTAAACACTGAAGCTTTCTTT.

The genes are TRBV3-1 (or the pseudogene TRBV3-2) and TRBJ1-2, with TRBD1 matching over 7 bases. V was clipped by 2 bases and J by 2 bases; unmatched bases: 2. The CDR3 is 14 amino acids. In germline, CDR1 is LGHDT, CDR2 YNNKEL (reference sequence). DNA of the CDR3: TGTGCCAGCAGCCAAAGACAGGGCAACTATGGCTACACCTTC. Its translation is CASSQRQGNYGYTF.

The chain employs TRBV7-2 and TRBJ2-1; weak D call: TRBD1 (5 bases). The CDR3 spans 15 residues. The V gene's germline CDR1 is SGHTA and CDR2 FQGNSA. With 2 bases removed from V and 3 bases from J, the gap between germline ends came to 11 bases. DNA for the CDR3: TGTGCCAGCAGCTTAAAACTTACAGGCTACAATGAGCAGTTCTTC. It translates to CASSLKLTGYNEQFF.

The chain couples TRBV28 to TRBJ2-1, with 9 bases lining up with TRBD1. V dropped 1 base and J dropped 16; count of bases not matched to a gene: 8. CDR1 MDHEN and CDR2 SYDVKM come from the germline V gene. The CDR3 is 13 residues long. The CDR3 DNA follows: TGTGCCAGCAGTTTATTGGTGGGACAGGGTTATTTCTTC. Protein: CASSLLVGQGYFF.

V is TRBV5-1 and J is TRBJ2-7, with 14 bases lining up with TRBD2. This CDR3 region has 21 residues. Looked up from germline, CDR1 is SGHRS and CDR2 is YFSETQ. The ends lost 3 bases at V and 7 bases at J; junction bases unmatched: 24. CDR3 sequence reads: CASSYSRLAGGSRPSAGEQYF. The CDR3 nucleotides are TGCGCCAGCAGCTACTCGCGACTAGCGGGAGGGTCCAGACCCTCGGCAGGAGAGCAGTACTTC.

The chain employs TRBV7-3 and TRBJ2-1; TRBD2 agrees at 10 bases. After removal of 5 bases from V and 7 bases from J, the junction contained 8 bases not matched to a gene. Germline-derived CDR1 and CDR2 are SGHTA and FQGTGA. The length of the CDR3 is 15 residues. CDR3 sequence reads: CASSLLAGMSNEQFF. In nucleotides, the CDR3 is TGTGCCAGCAGCCTACTAGCGGGGATGAGTAATGAGCAGTTCTTC. Full variable domain (outside the CDR3, taken from reference TRBV7-3 and TRBJ2-1): GAGVSQTPSNKVTEKGKYVELRCDPISGHTALYWYRQSLGQGPEFLIYFQGTGAADDSGLPNDRFFAVRPEGSVSTLKIQRTERGDSAVYLCASSLLAGMSNEQFFGPGTRLTVL.

The chain couples TRBV27 to TRBJ2-2, with D maybe TRBD1 (6 bases). This CDR3 has 14 amino acids. Trimming pared 8 bases from V and 3 bases from J, leaving 13 bases between. CDR1 MNHEY and CDR2 SMNVEV come from the germline V gene (reference sequence). Here the CDR3 reads CASRQGQDTGELFF. CDR3 DNA: TGTGCCAGCCGGCAGGGGCAGGACACCGGGGAGCTGTTTTTT.

The count of this clone is one. V is TRBV10-3 and J is TRBJ1-2, with 8 bases matching TRBD1. V lost 0 bases and J lost 6; bases outside the gene matches: 18. This CDR3 is 19 amino acids long. The germline CDR1 and CDR2 sequences are ENHRY and SYGVKD. The CDR3 coding sequence is TGTGCCATCAGTGAGTCGTTTTTCACAGGGGGTACGATTTCGGATGGCTACACCTTC. The encoded protein is CAISESFFTGGTISDGYTF.

The chain recombines TRBV18 with TRBJ2-1; D is perhaps TRBD2 (5 bases). The CDR3 is 13 residues long. CDR1 is KGHSH, CDR2 LQKENI, per germline. V lost 3 bases to trimming and J lost 10 bases, with 13 bases between them. In nucleotides, the CDR3 is TGTGCCAGCTCACCGAGAGCGGTAGAAGAGCAGTTCTTC. Translated, it gives CASSPRAVEEQFF.

The chain recombines TRBV5-4 with TRBJ2-7, with 9 bases matching TRBD1. Germline V gene data show CDR1 as SGHNT and CDR2 as YYREEE (reference sequence). CDR3 size: 15 residues. J gave up 3 bases and V 5 bases, and 9 bases lay outside the gene matches. Here the CDR3 DNA reads TGTGCCAGCAGGTCCCTCGGACAGGGGATCTACGAGCAGTACTTC. Amino acids: CASRSLGQGIYEQYF.